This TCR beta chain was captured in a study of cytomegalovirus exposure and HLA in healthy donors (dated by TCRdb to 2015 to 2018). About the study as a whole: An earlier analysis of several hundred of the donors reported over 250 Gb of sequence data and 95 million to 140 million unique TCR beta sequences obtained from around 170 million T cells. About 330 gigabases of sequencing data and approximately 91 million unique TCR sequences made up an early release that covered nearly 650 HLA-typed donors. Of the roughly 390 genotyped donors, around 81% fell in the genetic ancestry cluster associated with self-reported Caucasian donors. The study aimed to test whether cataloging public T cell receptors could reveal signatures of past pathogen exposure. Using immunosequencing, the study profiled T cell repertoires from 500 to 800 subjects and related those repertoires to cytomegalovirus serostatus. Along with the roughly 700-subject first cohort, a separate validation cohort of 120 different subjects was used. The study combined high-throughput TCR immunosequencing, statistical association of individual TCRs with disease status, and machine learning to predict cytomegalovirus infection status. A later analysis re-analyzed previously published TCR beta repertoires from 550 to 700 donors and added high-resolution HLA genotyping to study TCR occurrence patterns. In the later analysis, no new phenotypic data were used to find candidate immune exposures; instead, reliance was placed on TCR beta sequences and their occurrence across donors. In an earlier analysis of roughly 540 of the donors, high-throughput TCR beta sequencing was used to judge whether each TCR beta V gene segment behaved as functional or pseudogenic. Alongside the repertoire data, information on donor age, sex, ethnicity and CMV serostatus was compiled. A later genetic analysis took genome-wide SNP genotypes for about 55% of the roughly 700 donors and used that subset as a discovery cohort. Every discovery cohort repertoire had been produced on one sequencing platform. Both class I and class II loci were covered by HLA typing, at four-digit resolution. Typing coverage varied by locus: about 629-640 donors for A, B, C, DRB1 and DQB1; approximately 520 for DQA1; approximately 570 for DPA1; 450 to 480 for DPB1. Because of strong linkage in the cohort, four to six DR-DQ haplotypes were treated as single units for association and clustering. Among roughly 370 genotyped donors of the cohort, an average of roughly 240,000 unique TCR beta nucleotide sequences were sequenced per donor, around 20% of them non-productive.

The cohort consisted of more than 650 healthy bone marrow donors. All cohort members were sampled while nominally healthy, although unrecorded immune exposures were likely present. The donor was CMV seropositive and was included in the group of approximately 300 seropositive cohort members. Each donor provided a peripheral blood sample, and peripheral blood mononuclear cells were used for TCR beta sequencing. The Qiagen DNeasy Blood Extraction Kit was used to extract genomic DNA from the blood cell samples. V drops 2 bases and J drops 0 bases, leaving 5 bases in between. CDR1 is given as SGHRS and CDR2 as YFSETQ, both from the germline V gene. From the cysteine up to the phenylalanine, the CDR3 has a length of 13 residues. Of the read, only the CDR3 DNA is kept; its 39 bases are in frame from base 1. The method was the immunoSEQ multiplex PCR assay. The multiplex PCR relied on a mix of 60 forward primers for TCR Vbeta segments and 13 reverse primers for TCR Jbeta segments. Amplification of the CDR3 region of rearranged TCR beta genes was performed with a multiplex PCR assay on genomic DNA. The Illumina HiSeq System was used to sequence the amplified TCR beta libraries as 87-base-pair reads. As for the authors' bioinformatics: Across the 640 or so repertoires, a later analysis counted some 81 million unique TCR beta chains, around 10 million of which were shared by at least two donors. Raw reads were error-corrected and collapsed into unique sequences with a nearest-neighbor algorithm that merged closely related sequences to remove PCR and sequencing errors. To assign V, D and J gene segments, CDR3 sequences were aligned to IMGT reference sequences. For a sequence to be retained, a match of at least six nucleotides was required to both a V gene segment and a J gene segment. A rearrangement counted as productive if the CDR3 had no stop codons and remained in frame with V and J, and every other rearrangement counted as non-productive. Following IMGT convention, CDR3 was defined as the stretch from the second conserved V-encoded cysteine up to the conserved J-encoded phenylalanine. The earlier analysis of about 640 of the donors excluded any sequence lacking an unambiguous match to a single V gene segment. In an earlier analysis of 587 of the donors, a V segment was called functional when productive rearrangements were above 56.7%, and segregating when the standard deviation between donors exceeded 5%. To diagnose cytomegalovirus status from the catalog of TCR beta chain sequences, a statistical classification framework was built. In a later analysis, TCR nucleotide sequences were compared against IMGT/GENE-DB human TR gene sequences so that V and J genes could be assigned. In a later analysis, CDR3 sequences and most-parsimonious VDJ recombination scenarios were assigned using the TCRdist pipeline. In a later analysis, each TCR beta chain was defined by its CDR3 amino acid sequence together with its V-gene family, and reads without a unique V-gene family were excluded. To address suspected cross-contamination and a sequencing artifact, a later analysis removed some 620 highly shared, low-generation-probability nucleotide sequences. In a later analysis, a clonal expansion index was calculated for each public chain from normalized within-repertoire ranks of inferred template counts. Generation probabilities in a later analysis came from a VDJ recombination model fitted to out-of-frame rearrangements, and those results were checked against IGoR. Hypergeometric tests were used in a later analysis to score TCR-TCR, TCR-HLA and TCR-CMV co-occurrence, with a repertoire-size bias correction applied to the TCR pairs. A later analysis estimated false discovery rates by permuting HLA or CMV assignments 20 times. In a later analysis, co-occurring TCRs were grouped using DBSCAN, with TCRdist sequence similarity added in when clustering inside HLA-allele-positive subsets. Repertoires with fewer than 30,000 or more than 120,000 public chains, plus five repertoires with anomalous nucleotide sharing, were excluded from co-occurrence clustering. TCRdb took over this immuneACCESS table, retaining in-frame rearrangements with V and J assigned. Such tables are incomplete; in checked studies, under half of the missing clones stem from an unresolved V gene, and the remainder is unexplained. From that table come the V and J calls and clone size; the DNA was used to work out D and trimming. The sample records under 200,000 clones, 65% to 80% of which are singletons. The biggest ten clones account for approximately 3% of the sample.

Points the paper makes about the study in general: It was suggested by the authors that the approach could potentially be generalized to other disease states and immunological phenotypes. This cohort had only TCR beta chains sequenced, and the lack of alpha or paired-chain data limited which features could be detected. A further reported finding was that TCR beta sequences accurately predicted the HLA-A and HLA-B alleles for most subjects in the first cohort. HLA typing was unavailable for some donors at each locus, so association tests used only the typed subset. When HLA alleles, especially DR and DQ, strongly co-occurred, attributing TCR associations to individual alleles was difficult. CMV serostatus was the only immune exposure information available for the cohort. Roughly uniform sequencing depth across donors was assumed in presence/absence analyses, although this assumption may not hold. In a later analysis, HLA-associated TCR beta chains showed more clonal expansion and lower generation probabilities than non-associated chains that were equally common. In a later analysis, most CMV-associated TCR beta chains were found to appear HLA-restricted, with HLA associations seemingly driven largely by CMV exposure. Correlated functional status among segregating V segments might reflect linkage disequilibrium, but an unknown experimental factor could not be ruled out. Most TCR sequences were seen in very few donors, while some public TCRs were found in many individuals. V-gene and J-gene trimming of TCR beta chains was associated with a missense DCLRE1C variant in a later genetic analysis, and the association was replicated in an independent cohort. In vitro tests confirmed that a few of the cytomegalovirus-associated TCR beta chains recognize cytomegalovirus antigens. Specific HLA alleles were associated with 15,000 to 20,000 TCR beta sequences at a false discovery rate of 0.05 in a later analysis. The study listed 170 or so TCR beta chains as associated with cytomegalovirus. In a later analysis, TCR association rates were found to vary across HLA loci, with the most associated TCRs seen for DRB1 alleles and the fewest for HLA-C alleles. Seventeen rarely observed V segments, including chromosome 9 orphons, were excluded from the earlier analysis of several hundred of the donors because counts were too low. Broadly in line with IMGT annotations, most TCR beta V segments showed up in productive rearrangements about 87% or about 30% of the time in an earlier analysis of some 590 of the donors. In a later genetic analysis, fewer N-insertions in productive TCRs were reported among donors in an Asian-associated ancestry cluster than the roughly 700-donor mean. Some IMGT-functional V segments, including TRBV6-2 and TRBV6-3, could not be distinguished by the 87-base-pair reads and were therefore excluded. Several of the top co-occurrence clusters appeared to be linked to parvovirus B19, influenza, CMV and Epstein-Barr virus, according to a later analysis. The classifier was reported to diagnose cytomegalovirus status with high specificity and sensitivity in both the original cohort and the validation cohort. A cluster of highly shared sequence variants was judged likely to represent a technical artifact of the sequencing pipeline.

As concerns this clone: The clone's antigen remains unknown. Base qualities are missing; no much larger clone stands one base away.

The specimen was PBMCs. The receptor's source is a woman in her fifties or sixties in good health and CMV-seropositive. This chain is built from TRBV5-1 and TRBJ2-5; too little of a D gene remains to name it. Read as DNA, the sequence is TGCGCCAGCAGCTTAGAGAACCAAGAGACCCAGTACTTC. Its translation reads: CASSLENQETQYF.